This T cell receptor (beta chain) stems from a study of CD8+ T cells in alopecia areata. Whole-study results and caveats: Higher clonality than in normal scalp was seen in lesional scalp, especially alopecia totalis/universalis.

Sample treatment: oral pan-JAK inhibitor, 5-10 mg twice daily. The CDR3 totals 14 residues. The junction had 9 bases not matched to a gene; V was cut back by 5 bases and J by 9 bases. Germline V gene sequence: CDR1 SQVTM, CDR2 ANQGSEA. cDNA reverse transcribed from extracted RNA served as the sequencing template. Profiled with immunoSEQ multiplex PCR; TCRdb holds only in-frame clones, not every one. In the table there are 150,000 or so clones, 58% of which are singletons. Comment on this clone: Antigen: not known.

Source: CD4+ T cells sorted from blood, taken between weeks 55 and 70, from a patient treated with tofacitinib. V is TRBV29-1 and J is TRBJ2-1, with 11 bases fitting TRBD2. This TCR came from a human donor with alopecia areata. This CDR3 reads CSVTHNSGGGEQFF. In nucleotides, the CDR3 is TGCAGCGTTACCCACAATAGCGGGGGGGGTGAGCAGTTCTTC.